One and the same sample provided the 29 T cell receptor beta chains below, sequenced in a study of blood T cell repertoires in COVID-19. Here immunoSEQ multiplex PCR was the method, and the copy in TCRdb shows in-frame clones only, minus some. The table includes roughly 200,000 clones, roughly nine tenths detected once. The specimen was PBMCs or T cells enriched from blood (not recorded which). These receptors were taken from a woman aged 40 to 49 with acute COVID-19.

The V gene is TRBV5-5, the J gene TRBJ1-1; 9 bases are a match to TRBD1. V shed 1 base and J 1 base; nucleotides not matched to a gene: 2. Germline CDR1 SGHKS, CDR2 YYEKEE (reference sequence). There are 15 residues in the CDR3. CDR3 sequence reads: CASSLTGGRNTEAFF. The CDR3 region has the DNA TGTGCCAGCAGCTTGACAGGGGGCAGGAACACTGAAGCTTTCTTT.

This sequence joins TRBV27 and TRBJ2-3; D possibly corresponds to TRBD2 (6 bases). Germline assignment: CDR1 MNHEY and CDR2 SMNVEV (reference sequence). V was pared by 6 bases and J by 0 bases, with 13 bases between. The CDR3 is made up of 15 amino acids. The CDR3: CASSLLALSTDTQYF. The CDR3 nucleotides read TGTGCCAGCAGCTTGCTAGCGTTGAGCACAGATACGCAGTATTTT.

The chain couples TRBV7-9 to TRBJ2-3; 8 bases fit TRBD1. Unmatched junction bases numbered 1, after V lost 4 bases and J lost 1 base. The CDR3 runs to 14 residues. The germline CDR1 and CDR2 sequences are SEHNR and FQNEAQ (reference sequence). CDR3 sequence reads: CASSSGGGTDTQYF. CDR3 DNA sequence: TGTGCCAGCAGCTCAGGGGGCGGCACAGATACGCAGTATTTT. Full variable domain (missing parts from reference TRBV7-9 and TRBJ2-3): DTGVSQNPRHKITKRGQNVTFRCDPISEHNRLYWYRQTLGQGPEFLTYFQNEAQLEKSRLLSDRFSAERPKGSFSTLEIQRTEQGDSAMYLCASSSGGGTDTQYFGPGTRLTVL.

J is TRBJ1-3 and V is TRBV7-8; perhaps TRBD1 as D (6 bases). V lost 8 bases to trimming and J lost 1 base, with 15 bases between them. Germline V gene data show CDR1 as SGHVS and CDR2 as FQNEAQ. The CDR3 is made up of 15 amino acids. The CDR3 loop reads CASSTNRASGNTIYF. The CDR3 DNA sequence: TGTGCCAGCTCCACCAACAGGGCGTCTGGAAACACCATATATTTT.

For this clone: Other DNA sequences in this sample translate to the same CDR3. The V gene is TRBV30, the J gene TRBJ2-7, with 11 bases matching TRBD2. Germline lookup yields CDR1 GTSNPN and CDR2 SVGIG (reference sequence). This CDR3 spans 14 amino acids. Trimming at V came to 3 bases and at J to 2 bases, leaving 3 bases not matched to a gene. CDR3 nucleotides: TGTGCCTGGAGCCTAGCGGGGGGCCCCTACGAGCAGTACTTC. Translating it yields CAWSLAGGPYEQYF.

J is TRBJ2-3 and V is TRBV6-5; 11 bases line up with TRBD2. The length of the CDR3 is 13 residues. The V segment lost 8 bases and the J segment 4 bases; nucleotides outside the gene matches: 2. In germline, CDR1 is MNHEY, CDR2 SVGAGI. The CDR3 nucleotides read TGTGCCAGCGAACTAGCGGGAGCAGATACGCAGTATTTT. Translation: CASELAGADTQYF.

The chain recombines TRBV27 with TRBJ1-1, with 9 bases identical to TRBD1. The CDR3 is 14 residues long. In germline, CDR1 is MNHEY, CDR2 SMNVEV (reference sequence). With V trimmed by 6 bases and J by 4 bases, 6 bases remained unmatched. CDR3 nucleotide sequence: TGTGCCAGCAGGGGACAGGGTGGGATCACTGAAGCTTTCTTT. Translation gives CASRGQGGITEAFF.

This sequence joins TRBV4-3 and TRBJ2-1; 8 bases agree with TRBD2. The V and J ends lost 3 bases and 1 base, in that order; junction bases with no gene match: 8. The germline V gene has CDR1 LGHNA and CDR2 YSLEER. CDR3 length: 17 residues. The CDR3 region is CASSQDGRGNSYNEQFF. Here the CDR3 DNA reads TGCGCCAGCAGCCAGGACGGGAGGGGTAATTCCTACAATGAGCAGTTCTTC.

V gene TRBV5-1 combines with J gene TRBJ1-4, with TRBD1 identical over 9 bases. This CDR3 has 14 residues. Germline CDR1 is SGHRS and CDR2 is YFSETQ. Trimming at V came to 4 bases and at J to 5 bases, leaving 3 bases not matched to a gene. CDR3 in amino acids: CASSMTGGNEKLFF. DNA of the CDR3: TGCGCCAGCAGCATGACAGGGGGGAATGAAAAACTGTTTTTT.

The rearrangement joins TRBV18 to TRBJ2-5; TRBD1 matches 7 bases. Looked up from germline, CDR1 is KGHSH and CDR2 is LQKENI. V lost 0 bases to trimming and J lost 0 bases; unmatched junction nucleotides: 7. This CDR3 is built from 17 residues. DNA for the CDR3: TGTGCCAGCTCACCACCGGTTGGGACAGAGTACCAAGAGACCCAGTACTTC. Protein product: CASSPPVGTEYQETQYF.

This clone was counted a single time. The gene calls are TRBV18 and TRBJ2-1; TRBD2 matches 9 bases. The trim removed 5 bases at V and 7 bases at J, leaving 12 bases unmatched. This CDR3 has 16 amino acids. CDR1 is KGHSH, CDR2 LQKENI, per germline. The CDR3 nucleotides read TGTGCCAGCTCAGCCACATCCGGGACTAGCAGAAATGAGCAGTTCTTC. Its protein product is CASSATSGTSRNEQFF.

The chain links TRBV28 to TRBJ2-5; 10 bases align to TRBD1. CDR3 length: 19 amino acids. Trimming took 5 bases from V and 4 from J; bases not matched to a gene: 19. The germline V gene encodes CDR1 MDHEN and CDR2 SYDVKM. The CDR3 reads CASSQSPFPGTGVSETQYF. Here the CDR3 DNA reads TGTGCCAGCAGTCAATCTCCCTTTCCCGGGACAGGGGTATCAGAGACCCAGTACTTC.

This rearrangement joins TRBV28 to TRBJ2-3; 8 bases agree with TRBD2. The CDR3 loop spans 16 amino acids. V was clipped by 1 base and J by 1 base; unmatched bases: 4. Germline CDR1 MDHEN, CDR2 SYDVKM. The CDR3 DNA sequence: TGTGCCAGCAGTTTATTGATGCGGGGGGGCACAGATACGCAGTATTTT. This gives the protein CASSLLMRGGTDTQYF.

The chain couples TRBV11-2 to TRBJ1-2, with TRBD1 as a possible D gene (5 bases). This CDR3 spans 14 amino acids. V lost 5 bases, J lost 7 bases, and 17 bases lay in between. Germline V gene sequence: CDR1 SGHAT, CDR2 FQNNGV. CDR3 sequence (DNA): TGTGCCAGCAGCCGGCCTGGACACGACGGTGGCTACACCTTC. Amino acid sequence: CASSRPGHDGGYTF. The variable domain in full, with the rest retrieved from reference TRBV11-2 and TRBJ1-2, is EAGVAQSPRYKIIEKRQSVAFWCNPISGHATLYWYQQILGQGPKLLIQFQNNGVVDDSQLPKDRFSAERLKGVDSTLKIQPAKLEDSAVYLCASSRPGHDGGYTFGSGTRLTVV.

The table lists this clone with many counts. V gene TRBV9 combines with J gene TRBJ2-1; a possible D gene is TRBD2 (6 bases). The CDR3 is 16 amino acids. Germline V gene lookup returns CDR1 SGDLS and CDR2 YYNGEE. The V end was cut by 0 bases, the J end by 6 bases, with 16 bases between. The CDR3 sequence: CASSVALGTSLNEQFF. The DNA for the CDR3 is TGTGCCAGCAGCGTAGCTCTGGGGACTTCTCTCAATGAGCAGTTCTTC.

The chain recombines TRBV5-5 with TRBJ2-7, with 8 bases lining up with TRBD1. CDR1 SGHKS and CDR2 YYEKEE come from the germline V gene (reference sequence). This CDR3 is 15 amino acids long. J gave up 7 bases and V 0 bases, and 9 bases lay outside the gene matches. The CDR3 loop reads CASSLEGQGAGEQYF. In nucleotides, the CDR3 is TGTGCCAGCAGCTTGGAAGGTCAGGGGGCAGGAGAGCAGTACTTC.

The rearrangement uses TRBV11-2 and TRBJ2-1; 9 bases align to TRBD1. There are 16 residues in the CDR3. The J segment lost 6 bases and the V segment lost 6 bases, leaving 12 bases of the junction unmatched. Germline CDR1 reads SGHAT; CDR2 reads FQNNGV. CDR3 nucleotide sequence: TGTGCCAGCAGGGCCGGACAGGGGCGGTTAGGCAATGAGCAGTTCTTC. Translation: CASRAGQGRLGNEQFF.

The V and J genes are TRBV3-1 (or the pseudogene TRBV3-2) and TRBJ2-1; D remains ambiguous. V lost 4 bases and J 6 bases, leaving 7 bases between the germline ends. CDR1 and CDR2 (germline): LGHDT, YNNKEL (reference sequence). The CDR3 runs 12 residues. The CDR3 region is CASSRPPNEQFF. DNA for the CDR3: TGTGCCAGCAGCCGGCCCCCCAATGAGCAGTTCTTC.

This clone came up a few times. As DNA, the CDR3 is TGTGCCAGCAGCTTAGGACTCCGGGTTTACGAGCAGTACTTC. As protein: CASSLGLRVYEQYF. This sequence joins TRBV7-8 and TRBJ2-7; D remains unclear. The germline V gene has CDR1 SGHVS and CDR2 FQNEAQ. Trimming left V 1 base short and J 4 bases short, with 11 bases between. The CDR3 is 14 amino acids. Together with reference TRBV7-8 and TRBJ2-7, the CDR3 gives the full variable domain: GAGVSQSPRYKVAKRGQDVALRCDPISGHVSLFWYQQALGQGPEFLTYFQNEAQLDKSGLPSDRFFAERPEGSVSTLKIQRTQQEDSAVYLCASSLGLRVYEQYFGPGTRLTVT.

V is TRBV29-1 and J is TRBJ1-1; 8 nucleotides align to TRBD1. The V and J ends lost 3 bases and 5 bases, in that order; junction bases with no gene match: 5. The germline CDR1 and CDR2 sequences are SQVTM and ANQGSEA. The CDR3 length is 13 residues. The CDR3: CSVDRGPGTEAFF. CDR3 in DNA: TGCAGCGTTGACAGGGGGCCGGGGACTGAAGCTTTCTTT.

This chain joins TRBV5-1 and TRBJ2-7, with D tentatively TRBD2 (6 bases). The V and J ends lost 4 bases and 2 bases respectively, with 16 bases between them. The CDR3 covers 15 residues. Germline-derived CDR1 and CDR2 are SGHRS and YFSETQ. The CDR3 coding sequence is TGCGCCAGCAGCCCGGAGGGACGGGAAACCTACGAGCAGTACTTC. Translating gives CASSPEGRETYEQYF. Filled out from reference TRBV5-1 and TRBJ2-7, the complete variable domain reads KAGVTQTPRYLIKTRGQQVTLSCSPISGHRSVSWYQQTPGQGLQFLFEYFSETQRNKGNFPGRFSGRQFSNSRSEMNVSTLELGDSALYLCASSPEGRETYEQYFGPGTRLTVT.

This chain connects TRBV9 to TRBJ2-2, with a weak D call TRBD2 (6 bases). The CDR3 runs to 15 residues. Germline CDR1 and CDR2: SGDLS and YYNGEE. Deletions cut 3 bases from V and 1 base from J, with 10 bases between. This chain's CDR3 is CASSARDLNTGELFF. The CDR3 nucleotides are TGTGCCAGCAGCGCTCGGGACTTGAACACCGGGGAGCTGTTTTTT.

This clone was recorded a few times. The chain has TRBV10-3 and TRBJ2-7; 9 positions match TRBD1. The J segment lost 4 bases and the V segment lost 4 bases, leaving 5 bases of the junction unmatched. Germline-derived CDR1 and CDR2 are ENHRY and SYGVKD. The CDR3 runs 14 residues. The CDR3 region is CAISAPTGGYEQYF. CDR3 in DNA: TGTGCCATCAGTGCCCCGACAGGGGGGTACGAGCAGTACTTC.

The gene calls are TRBV3-1 (or the pseudogene TRBV3-2) and TRBJ2-1; TRBD1 is a possible D gene (6 bases). The V and J ends lost 4 bases and 1 base respectively, with 11 bases between them. CDR1 is LGHDT, CDR2 YNNKEL, per germline (reference sequence). The CDR3 has 15 amino acids. CDR3 sequence: CASSPRGTSYNEQFF. Here the CDR3 DNA reads TGTGCCAGCAGCCCGAGGGGGACATCCTACAATGAGCAGTTCTTC.

The chain recombines TRBV30 with TRBJ1-1; 8 nucleotides agree with TRBD1. The CDR3 covers 14 residues. CDR1 and CDR2 (germline): GTSNPN, SVGIG (reference sequence). Unmatched junction bases numbered 2, after V lost 1 base and J lost 1 base. The DNA of the CDR3 is TGTGCCTGGAGTGGGACAGGGACGAACACTGAAGCTTTCTTT. Its translation is CAWSGTGTNTEAFF.

V gene TRBV6-6 combines with J gene TRBJ1-6; possible D gene TRBD1, 5 bases. The germline CDR1 and CDR2 sequences are MNHNY and SVGAGI (reference sequence). Trimming stripped 0 bases from V and 10 bases from J, with 10 bases between. The CDR3 consists of 14 residues. The CDR3 DNA sequence: TGTGCCAGCAGTTACTCGCAGGGATTGTCACCCCTCCACTTT. It specifies CASSYSQGLSPLHF.

This clone was picked up one time. This sequence joins TRBV19 and TRBJ2-5; D unclear. CDR1 LNHDA and CDR2 SQIVND come from the germline V gene (reference sequence). This CDR3 spans 14 amino acids. Trimming removed 7 bases at V and 1 base at J, with 13 bases between. In DNA, the CDR3 is TGTGCCAGTACGCCGAAACAGTCCCAAGAGACCCAGTACTTC. As protein: CASTPKQSQETQYF.

The chain uses TRBV7-9 and TRBJ2-7, with D tentatively TRBD2 (6 bases). V was shortened by 3 bases and J by 5 bases, with 29 bases between the two germline ends. Looked up from germline, CDR1 is SEHNR and CDR2 is FQNEAQ (reference sequence). The CDR3 runs to 19 residues. CDR3 in amino acids: CASSFVRGTDSFGIHEQYF. CDR3 in DNA: TGTGCCAGCAGCTTTGTACGCGGGACTGACTCGTTCGGAATCCACGAGCAGTACTTC. The full variable domain, with the rest looked up from reference TRBV7-9 and TRBJ2-7, is DTGVSQNPRHKITKRGQNVTFRCDPISEHNRLYWYRQTLGQGPEFLTYFQNEAQLEKSRLLSDRFSAERPKGSFSTLEIQRTEQGDSAMYLCASSFVRGTDSFGIHEQYFGPGTRLTVT.

The rearrangement joins TRBV7-9 to TRBJ2-7; perhaps TRBD1 as D (6 bases). V was shortened by 3 bases and J by 6 bases, with 9 bases between the two germline ends. The CDR3 is made up of 12 amino acids. The germline CDR1 and CDR2 sequences are SEHNR and FQNEAQ (reference sequence). DNA for the CDR3: TGTGCCAGCAGCTTCGGACAGAGCGAGCAGTACTTC. Amino acids: CASSFGQSEQYF. The full variable domain, completed using reference TRBV7-9 and TRBJ2-7, is DTGVSQNPRHKITKRGQNVTFRCDPISEHNRLYWYRQTLGQGPEFLTYFQNEAQLEKSRLLSDRFSAERPKGSFSTLEIQRTEQGDSAMYLCASSFGQSEQYFGPGTRLTVT.